This T cell receptor (beta chain) originates from a study of T cells after yellow fever vaccination. General study results and limits: Weaker in magnitude, the secondary response showed a faster peak on day 5 versus 15. A small share of clonotypes appeared in both CD4 and CD8 compartments. Researchers cautioned that FACS-sorted repertoires could harbor abundant clonotypes contaminating from the bulk population.

A universal primer site and UMIs were added as TCR cDNA was made by 5'RACE template switching. From the 5' RACE reads, TCRdb called clonotypes with MiXCR, one entry per CDR3 protein. The data hold some 240,000 distinct CDR3 sequences, with around 5.3% observed a single time. This CDR3 is built from 14 residues. Trimming cost V 6 bases and J 5 bases; bases outside gene matches: 9. Concerning this clonotype itself: The antigen remains undetermined.

The sequence came from a young man who received the YFV17D yellow fever vaccine. The specimen was CD4+ T cells sorted from PBMCs, collected on the day of the yellow fever booster vaccination. This sequence joins TRBV12-3 or TRBV12-4 and TRBJ1-1; 7 bases line up with TRBD1. The CDR3 is CASRKSGGATEAFF. The CDR3 DNA reads TGTGCCAGCAGGAAGTCAGGGGGGGCGACTGAAGCTTTCTTT.